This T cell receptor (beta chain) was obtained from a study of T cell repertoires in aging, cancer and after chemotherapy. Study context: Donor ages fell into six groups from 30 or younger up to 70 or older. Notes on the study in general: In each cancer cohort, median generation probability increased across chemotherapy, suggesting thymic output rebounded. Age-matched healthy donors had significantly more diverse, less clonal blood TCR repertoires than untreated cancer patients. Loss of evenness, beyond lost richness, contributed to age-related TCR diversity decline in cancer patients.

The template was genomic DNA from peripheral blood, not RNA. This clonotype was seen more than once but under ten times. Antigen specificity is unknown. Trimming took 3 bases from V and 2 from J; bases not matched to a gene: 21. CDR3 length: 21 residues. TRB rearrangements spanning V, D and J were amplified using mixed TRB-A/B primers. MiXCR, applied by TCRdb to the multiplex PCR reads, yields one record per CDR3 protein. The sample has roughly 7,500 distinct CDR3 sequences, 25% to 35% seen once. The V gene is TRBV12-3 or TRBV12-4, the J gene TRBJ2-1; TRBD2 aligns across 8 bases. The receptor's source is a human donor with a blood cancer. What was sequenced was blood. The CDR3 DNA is TGTGCCAGCAGTTTGCCCCTCAGGGACCGGGGGGGCTTTTTTCCCTACAATGAGCAGTTCTTC. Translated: CASSLPLRDRGGFFPYNEQFF.